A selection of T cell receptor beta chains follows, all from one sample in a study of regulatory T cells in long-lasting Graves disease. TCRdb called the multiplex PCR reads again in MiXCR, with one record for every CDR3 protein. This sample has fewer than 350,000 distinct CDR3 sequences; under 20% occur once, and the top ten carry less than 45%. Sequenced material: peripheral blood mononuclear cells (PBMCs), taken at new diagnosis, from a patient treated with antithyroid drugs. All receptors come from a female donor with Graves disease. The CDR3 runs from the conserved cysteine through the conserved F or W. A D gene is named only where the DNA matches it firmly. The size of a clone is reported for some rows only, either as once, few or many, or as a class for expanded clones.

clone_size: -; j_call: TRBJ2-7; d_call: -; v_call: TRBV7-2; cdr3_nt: TGTGCCAGCAGCTCAAACTTTTGGAGCTCCTACGAGCAGTACTTC; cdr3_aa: CASSSNFWSSYEQYF
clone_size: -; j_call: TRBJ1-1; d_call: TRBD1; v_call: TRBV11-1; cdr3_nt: TGTGCCAGCAGCTTGGAGGGGACAGTTAGGGAAGCTTTCTTT; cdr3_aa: CASSLEGTVREAFF
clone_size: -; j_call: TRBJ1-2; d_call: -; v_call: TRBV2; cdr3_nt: TGTGCCAGCAGGACAGTTAACTATGGCTACACCTTC; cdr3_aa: CASRTVNYGYTF
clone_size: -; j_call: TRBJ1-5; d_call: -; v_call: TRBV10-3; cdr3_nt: TGTGCCATCAGTGAGGGGGCACTAAGCAATCAGCCCCAGCATTTT; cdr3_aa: CAISEGALSNQPQHF
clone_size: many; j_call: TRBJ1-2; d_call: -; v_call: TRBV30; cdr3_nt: TGTGCCTGGAGGGGTAGGCTGGCCCAATATGGCTACACCTTC; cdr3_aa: CAWRGRLAQYGYTF
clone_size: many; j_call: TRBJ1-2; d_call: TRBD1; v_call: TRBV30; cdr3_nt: TGTGCCTGGAAACTGGGACAGGGGAGCGTGTACACCTTC; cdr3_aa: CAWKLGQGSVYTF
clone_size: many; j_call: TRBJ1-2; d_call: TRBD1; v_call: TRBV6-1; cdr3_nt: TGTGCCAGCAGAGTGGGACAGGGGGACTATGGCTACACCTTC; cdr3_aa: CASRVGQGDYGYTF
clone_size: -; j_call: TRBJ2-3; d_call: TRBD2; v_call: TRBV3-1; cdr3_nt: TGTGCCAGCAGCCGAGGGACCCTACTAGCGGGGACGCAGTATTTT; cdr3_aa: CASSRGTLLAGTQYF
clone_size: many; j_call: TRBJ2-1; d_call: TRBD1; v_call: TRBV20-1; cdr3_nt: TGCAGTGCAACCGGGACAGATCACAATGAGCAGTTCTTC; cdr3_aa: CSATGTDHNEQFF
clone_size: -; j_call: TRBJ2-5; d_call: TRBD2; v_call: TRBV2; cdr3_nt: TGTGCCAGCAGTGAAGTTCGACTAGCGGGAGGGCCCGGAGAGACCCAGTACTTC; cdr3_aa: CASSEVRLAGGPGETQYF
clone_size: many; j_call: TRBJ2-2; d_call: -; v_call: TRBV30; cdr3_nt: TGTGCCTGGAGTTTAAGATCAGGGGAGCTGTTTTTT; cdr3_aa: CAWSLRSGELFF
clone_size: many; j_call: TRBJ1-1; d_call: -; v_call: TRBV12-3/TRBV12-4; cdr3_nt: TGTGCCAGCAGCCCGCTGTGGAGACACATGAACACTGAAGCTTTCTTT; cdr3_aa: CASSPLWRHMNTEAFF
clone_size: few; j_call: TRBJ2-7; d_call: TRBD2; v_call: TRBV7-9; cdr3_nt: TGTGCCAGCAGCCCCCGGACTAGCGCTTTTTACGAGCAGTACTTC; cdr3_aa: CASSPRTSAFYEQYF
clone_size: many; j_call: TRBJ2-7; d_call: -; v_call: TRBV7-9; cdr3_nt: TGTGCCAGCAGCTTGGGGACTGGCTGGGAGTACTTC; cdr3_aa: CASSLGTGWEYF
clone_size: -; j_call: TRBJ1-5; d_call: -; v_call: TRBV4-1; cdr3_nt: TGCGCCAGCAGCCAAGAGGGATTCGCGCATAGCAATCAGCCCCAGCATTTT; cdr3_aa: CASSQEGFAHSNQPQHF
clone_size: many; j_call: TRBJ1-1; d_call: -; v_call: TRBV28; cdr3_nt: TGTGCCAGCAGTTTGGGGAAGAACACTGAAGCTTTCTTT; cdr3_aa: CASSLGKNTEAFF
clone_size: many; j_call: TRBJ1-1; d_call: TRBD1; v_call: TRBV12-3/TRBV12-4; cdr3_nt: TGTGCCAGCAGTTCGACCGACAGGGTGAACACTGAAGCTTTCTTT; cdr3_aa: CASSSTDRVNTEAFF
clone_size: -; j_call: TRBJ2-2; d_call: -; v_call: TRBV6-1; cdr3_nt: TGTGCCAGCAGTGGTACTAAAATCGGGGAGCTGTTTTTT; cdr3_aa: CASSGTKIGELFF
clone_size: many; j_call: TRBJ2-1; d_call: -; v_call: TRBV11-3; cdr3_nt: TGTGCCAGCAGCTTAGGTACGGGAGCGAACAATGAGCAGTTCTTC; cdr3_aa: CASSLGTGANNEQFF
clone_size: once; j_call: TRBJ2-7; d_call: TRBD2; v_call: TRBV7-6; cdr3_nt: TGTGCCAGCAGCTTAGGAGGTCGGGAGGTACCCTACGAGCAGTACTTC; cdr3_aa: CASSLGGREVPYEQYF
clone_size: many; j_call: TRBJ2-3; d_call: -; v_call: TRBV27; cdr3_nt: TGTGCCAGCAGCCATCCAGATACGCAGTATTTT; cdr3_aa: CASSHPDTQYF
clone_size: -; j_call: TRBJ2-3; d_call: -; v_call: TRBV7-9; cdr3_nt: TGTGCCAGCAGCTTAGGCCAGACTGGCACAGATACGCAGTATTTT; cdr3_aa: CASSLGQTGTDTQYF
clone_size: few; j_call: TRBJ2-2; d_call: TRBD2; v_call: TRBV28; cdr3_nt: TGTGCCAGCAGTCAACACTCGGGACTAGCGGGAATAACCGGGGAGCTGTTTTTT; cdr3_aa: CASSQHSGLAGITGELFF
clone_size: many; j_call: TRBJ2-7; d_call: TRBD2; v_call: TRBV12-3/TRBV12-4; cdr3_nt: TGTGCCAGCAGCTTTAGCGGGAGGGCCCCCTACGAGCAGTACTTC; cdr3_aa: CASSFSGRAPYEQYF
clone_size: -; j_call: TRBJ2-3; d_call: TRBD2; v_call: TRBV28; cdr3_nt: TGTGCCAGCAGTACGGGGGGGGAGGGCCACACAGATACGCAGTATTTT; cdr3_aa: CASSTGGEGHTDTQYF
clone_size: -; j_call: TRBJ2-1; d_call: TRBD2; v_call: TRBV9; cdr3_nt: TGTGCCAGCAGCCACCCCAAAGCGGGGGACCACAATGAGCAGTTCTTC; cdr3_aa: CASSHPKAGDHNEQFF
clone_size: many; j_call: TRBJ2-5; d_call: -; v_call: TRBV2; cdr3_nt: TGTGCCAGCAGTGAATTGAGACTGGACTCCGCCTTCGGAGAGACCCAGTACTTC; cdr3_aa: CASSELRLDSAFGETQYF
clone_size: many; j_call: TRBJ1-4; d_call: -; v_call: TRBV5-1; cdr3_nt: TGCGCCAGCAGCTTGTCGGGGGGGCAAGGTGAAAAACTGTTTTTT; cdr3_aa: CASSLSGGQGEKLFF
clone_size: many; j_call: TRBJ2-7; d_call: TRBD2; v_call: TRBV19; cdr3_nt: TGTGCCAGTACCACAGGGACTAGCGGGGACTCCTACGAGCAGTACTTC; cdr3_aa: CASTTGTSGDSYEQYF
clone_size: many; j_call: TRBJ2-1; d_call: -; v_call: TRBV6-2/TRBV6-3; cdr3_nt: TGTGCCAGCAGTTTCGATACTCAATTCGGAGGGAGGTTCTTC; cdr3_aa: CASSFDTQFGGRFF
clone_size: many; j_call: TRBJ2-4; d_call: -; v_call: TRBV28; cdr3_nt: TGTGCCAGCAGTGTGTTAGCCAAAAACATTCAGTACTTC; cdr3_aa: CASSVLAKNIQYF
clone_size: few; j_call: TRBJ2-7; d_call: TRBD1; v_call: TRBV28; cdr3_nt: TGTGCCAGCATTAGAGGGGGCACAACCTACGAGCAGTACTTC; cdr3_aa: CASIRGGTTYEQYF
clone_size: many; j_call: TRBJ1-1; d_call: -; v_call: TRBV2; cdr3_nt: TGTGCCAGCAGGCTACAGGGAAACACTGAAGCTTTCTTT; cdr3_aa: CASRLQGNTEAFF
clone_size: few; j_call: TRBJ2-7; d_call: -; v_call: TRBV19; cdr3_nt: TGTGCCACTAGCGACCGTAGGGACGAGCAGTACTTC; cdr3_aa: CATSDRRDEQYF
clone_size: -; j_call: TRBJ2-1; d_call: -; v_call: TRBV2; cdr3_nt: TGTGCCAGCAGTGATAAGAGTTCGGGAAACAATGAGCAGTTCTTC; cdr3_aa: CASSDKSSGNNEQFF
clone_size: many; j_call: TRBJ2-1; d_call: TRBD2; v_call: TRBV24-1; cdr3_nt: TGTGCCACCAGTGGGGAAAGCGGGAGACCGAATGAGCAGTTCTTC; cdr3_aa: CATSGESGRPNEQFF
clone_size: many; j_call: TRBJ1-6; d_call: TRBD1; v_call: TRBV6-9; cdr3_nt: TGTGCCAGCAGTTTACAGGGGGCCACTAATTCACCCCTCCACTTT; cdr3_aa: CASSLQGATNSPLHF
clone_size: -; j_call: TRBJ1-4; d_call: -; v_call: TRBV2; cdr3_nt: TGTGCCAGCAGTGAAGCGGGTGAAAAACTGTTTTTT; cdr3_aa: CASSEAGEKLFF
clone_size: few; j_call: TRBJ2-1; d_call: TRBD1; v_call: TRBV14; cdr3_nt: TGTGCCAGCAGCCGAGACAGGGCGGCCTACAATGAGCAGTTCTTC; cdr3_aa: CASSRDRAAYNEQFF
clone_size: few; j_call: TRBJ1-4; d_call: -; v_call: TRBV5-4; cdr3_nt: TGTGCCAGCAGTCTGGCAACTAATGAAAAACTGTTTTTT; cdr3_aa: CASSLATNEKLFF
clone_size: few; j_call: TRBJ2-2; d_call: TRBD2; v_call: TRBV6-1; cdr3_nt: TGTGCCAGCATGCTGGGACTAGGGAACACCGGGGAGCTGTTTTTT; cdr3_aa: CASMLGLGNTGELFF
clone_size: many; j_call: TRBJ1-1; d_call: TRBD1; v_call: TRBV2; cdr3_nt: TGTGCCAGCAGTGGGACAGGGGGGGGGAACACTGAAGCTTTCTTT; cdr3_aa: CASSGTGGGNTEAFF
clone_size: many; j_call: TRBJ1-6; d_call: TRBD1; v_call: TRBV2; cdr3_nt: TGTGCCAGCAGTCAGGAGGGGGCGCATTATAATTCACCCCTCCACTTT; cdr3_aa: CASSQEGAHYNSPLHF
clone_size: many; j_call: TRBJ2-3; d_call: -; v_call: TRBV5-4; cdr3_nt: TGTGCCAGCAGCTTGTCAGGTACCCTTAGCACAGATACGCAGTATTTT; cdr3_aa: CASSLSGTLSTDTQYF
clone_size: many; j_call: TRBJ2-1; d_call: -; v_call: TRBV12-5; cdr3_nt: TGTGCTAGTGGTCCCGATATCAATGAGCAGTTCTTC; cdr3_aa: CASGPDINEQFF
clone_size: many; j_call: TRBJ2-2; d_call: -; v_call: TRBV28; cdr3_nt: TGTGCCAGCAGCTTAAGAACCGGGGAGCTGTTTTTT; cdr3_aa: CASSLRTGELFF